This is a list of T cell receptor beta chains from one sample in a study of control samples from healthy donors and cancer patients. Clones were read by immunoSEQ multiplex PCR, and TCRdb kept only the in-frame ones, dropping some. The repertoire holds under 150,000 clones, with approximately 92% as singletons. The sequencing input was blood. The receptors originated from a man younger than 40 in good health. Both conserved end residues are part of each CDR3. The D gene is left open where the match is weak. Where a row states a size, it is once, few, many or the class of an expanded clone; other rows omit it.

d_gene: .; abundance: .; v_gene: TRBV7-8; j_gene: TRBJ1-1; CDR3nt: TGTGCCAGCAGCTTTCAGGGACCCAACACTGAAGCTTTCTTT; CDR3aa: CASSFQGPNTEAFF
d_gene: .; abundance: .; v_gene: TRBV7-2; j_gene: TRBJ2-1; CDR3nt: TGTGCCAGCAGCCCTGAGGGCCGAGGTGAGCAGTTCTTC; CDR3aa: CASSPEGRGEQFF
d_gene: .; abundance: .; v_gene: TRBV5-1; j_gene: TRBJ2-2; CDR3nt: TGCGCCAGCAGACCCCCCAGCGTTTACACCGGGGAGCTGTTTTTT; CDR3aa: CASRPPSVYTGELFF
d_gene: .; abundance: .; v_gene: TRBV6-5; j_gene: TRBJ2-6; CDR3nt: TGTGCCAGCAGTTACTCGGCAGGGTCTGGGGCCAACGTCCTGACTTTC; CDR3aa: CASSYSAGSGANVLTF
d_gene: .; abundance: .; v_gene: TRBV20-1; j_gene: TRBJ2-7; CDR3nt: TGCAGTGCTATTGACACAGGGAGGTACGAGCAGTACTTC; CDR3aa: CSAIDTGRYEQYF
d_gene: .; abundance: .; v_gene: TRBV19; j_gene: TRBJ2-2; CDR3nt: TGTGCCAGTAGTATGGGGCGGAACGGGGAGCTGTTTTTT; CDR3aa: CASSMGRNGELFF
d_gene: .; abundance: .; v_gene: TRBV5-1; j_gene: TRBJ2-7; CDR3nt: TGCGCCAGCACTCGGGACGTCAGCTCCTACGAGCAGTACTTC; CDR3aa: CASTRDVSSYEQYF
d_gene: TRBD2; abundance: .; v_gene: TRBV27; j_gene: TRBJ2-7; CDR3nt: TGTGCCAGCAGCCGGACTAGCGGGGGCTACGAGCAGTACTTC; CDR3aa: CASSRTSGGYEQYF
d_gene: .; abundance: .; v_gene: TRBV2; j_gene: TRBJ2-1; CDR3nt: TGTGCCAGCAGTATACAGGGAAATGAGCAGTTCTTC; CDR3aa: CASSIQGNEQFF
d_gene: TRBD1; abundance: .; v_gene: TRBV6-4; j_gene: TRBJ2-1; CDR3nt: TGTGCCAGCAGTGAGACCGGGACAGGGGCCTCCTACAATGAGCAGTTCTTC; CDR3aa: CASSETGTGASYNEQFF
d_gene: .; abundance: .; v_gene: TRBV5-1; j_gene: TRBJ1-2; CDR3nt: TGCGCCAGCAGCTTGGAAGGTTGGCAGGATAACTATGGCTACACCTTC; CDR3aa: CASSLEGWQDNYGYTF
d_gene: .; abundance: .; v_gene: TRBV6-2/TRBV6-3; j_gene: TRBJ1-5; CDR3nt: TGTGCCAGCAGTGGCCGCTATCAGCCCCAGCATTTT; CDR3aa: CASSGRYQPQHF
d_gene: .; abundance: .; v_gene: TRBV28; j_gene: TRBJ1-1; CDR3nt: TGTGCCAGCAGTTACCTTTTTAACACTGAAGCTTTCTTT; CDR3aa: CASSYLFNTEAFF
d_gene: .; abundance: .; v_gene: TRBV2; j_gene: TRBJ1-6; CDR3nt: TGTGCCAGCAGTGATCGCCAGTTCAGTTCACCCCTCCACTTT; CDR3aa: CASSDRQFSSPLHF
d_gene: .; abundance: .; v_gene: TRBV11-2; j_gene: TRBJ1-2; CDR3nt: TGTGCCAGCAGCCGGGGCGGGGCGAAGTTAAACTATGGCTACACCTTC; CDR3aa: CASSRGGAKLNYGYTF
d_gene: TRBD2; abundance: .; v_gene: TRBV6-5; j_gene: TRBJ2-1; CDR3nt: TGTGCCAGCAGGCGCGGGACTAGCGGGAGTGAGCAGTTCTTC; CDR3aa: CASRRGTSGSEQFF
d_gene: TRBD2; abundance: .; v_gene: TRBV11-2; j_gene: TRBJ2-7; CDR3nt: TGTGCCAGCAGCCCACTAGCGGGGGCCTCCTACGAGCAGTACTTC; CDR3aa: CASSPLAGASYEQYF
d_gene: .; abundance: .; v_gene: TRBV5-1; j_gene: TRBJ1-5; CDR3nt: TGCGCCAGCAGCCCTGGACGGGAGGGGCAGCCCCAGCATTTT; CDR3aa: CASSPGREGQPQHF
d_gene: TRBD2; abundance: .; v_gene: TRBV11-2; j_gene: TRBJ2-7; CDR3nt: TGTGCCAGCAGCCCGCGTCTAGCGGACGAGCAGTACTTC; CDR3aa: CASSPRLADEQYF
d_gene: TRBD2; abundance: .; v_gene: TRBV9; j_gene: TRBJ2-1; CDR3nt: TGTGCCAGCAGCGTCCGGACTAGCGGGAGGAATGAGCAGTTCTTC; CDR3aa: CASSVRTSGRNEQFF
d_gene: TRBD1; abundance: .; v_gene: TRBV6-1; j_gene: TRBJ2-5; CDR3nt: TGTGCCAGCAGTGAGACAGGGCAAGAGACCCAGTACTTC; CDR3aa: CASSETGQETQYF
d_gene: TRBD2; abundance: .; v_gene: TRBV3-1/TRBV3-2; j_gene: TRBJ2-3; CDR3nt: TGTGCCAGCAGCCCTGGGACTAGCGGGAGAGAGGGCGCAGATACGCAGTATTTT; CDR3aa: CASSPGTSGREGADTQYF
d_gene: .; abundance: .; v_gene: TRBV27; j_gene: TRBJ2-6; CDR3nt: TGTGCCAGCAGTTTAGCTGGGGCCAACGTCCTGACTTTC; CDR3aa: CASSLAGANVLTF
d_gene: .; abundance: .; v_gene: TRBV2; j_gene: TRBJ1-4; CDR3nt: TGTGCCAGCAGAGTCTCCATAGAAAAACTGTTTTTT; CDR3aa: CASRVSIEKLFF
d_gene: TRBD2; abundance: once; v_gene: TRBV30; j_gene: TRBJ2-7; CDR3nt: TGTGCCTGGAAGTCAGCGGGAGTTGGCGAGCAGTACTTC; CDR3aa: CAWKSAGVGEQYF
d_gene: TRBD1; abundance: .; v_gene: TRBV5-8; j_gene: TRBJ1-1; CDR3nt: TGTGCCAGCAGACTGACAGGGATGAACACTGAAGCTTTCTTT; CDR3aa: CASRLTGMNTEAFF
d_gene: .; abundance: .; v_gene: TRBV11-2; j_gene: TRBJ1-6; CDR3nt: TGTGCCAGCAGCCCCGGGACAAATAATTCACCCCTCCACTTT; CDR3aa: CASSPGTNNSPLHF
d_gene: TRBD2; abundance: .; v_gene: TRBV19; j_gene: TRBJ2-7; CDR3nt: TGTGCCAGTAGTGCAGGGACTAGCTACGAGCAGTACTTC; CDR3aa: CASSAGTSYEQYF
d_gene: .; abundance: .; v_gene: TRBV7-9; j_gene: TRBJ2-5; CDR3nt: TGTGCCAGCAGCTTAAGGACTGAAGGGACCCAGTACTTC; CDR3aa: CASSLRTEGTQYF